This passage covers 17 T cell receptor beta chains from one sample sequenced in a study of regulatory T cells in long-lasting Graves disease. This sample's time point: newly diagnosed GD, antithyroid drugs for less than 3 months. Preparation of the TCR library used RNA extracted from PBMCs. Libraries of TCR beta came from iRepertoire HTBI primers plus Arm-PCR of CDR3 regions. TCRdb reanalysed the multiplex PCR reads using MiXCR and keeps one entry per CDR3 protein. Counted here are about 420,000 distinct CDR3 sequences, roughly 15% occurring once; the ten biggest clones make up 20% to 25%. The sample also formed part of further work on T cells in Graves' hyperthyroidism and ophthalmopathy.

Specimen: peripheral blood mononuclear cells (PBMCs), collected at new diagnosis, from a patient treated with antithyroid drugs. These receptors were collected from a young woman with Graves disease.

In this sample, this clonotype turned up a few times. The V and J genes are TRBV7-3 and TRBJ1-1; no definite D call. Germline V CDR1 and CDR2: SGHTA, FQGTGA. CDR3 length: 13 amino acids. Trimming cost V 4 bases and J 0 bases, with 6 bases left between them. The CDR3 DNA reads TGTGCCAGCAGCTCCACCATGAACACTGAAGCTTTCTTT. This translates into CASSSTMNTEAFF.

The V call is TRBV7-9, the J call TRBJ1-1; 7 nucleotides align to TRBD1. Germline values: CDR1 SEHNR, CDR2 FQNEAQ (reference sequence). V lost 2 bases to trimming and J lost 2 bases; unmatched junction nucleotides: 5. The CDR3 is 15 amino acids. The CDR3 sequence is CASSLITGVNTEAFF. CDR3 nucleotides: TGTGCCAGCAGCTTAATCACAGGGGTAAACACTGAAGCTTTCTTT.

The chain employs TRBV4-2 and TRBJ2-7; 8 bases are shared with TRBD1. Germline CDR1 reads LGHNA; CDR2 reads YNFKEQ. With 3 bases clipped from V and 5 bases from J, the junction kept 3 bases outside the gene matches. There are 13 residues in the CDR3. CDR3 sequence (DNA): TGTGCCAGCAGCCATGGGGACAGGCACGAGCAGTACTTC. Amino acid sequence: CASSHGDRHEQYF.

The chain combines TRBV28 with TRBJ1-5, with D unclear. With 3 bases removed from V and 7 bases from J, the gap between germline ends came to 7 bases. CDR1 is MDHEN and CDR2 is SYDVKM in the germline V gene. This CDR3 comprises 12 residues. The CDR3 is CASSLMAQPQHF. The CDR3 DNA is TGTGCCAGCAGTTTGATGGCCCAGCCCCAGCATTTT.

This clonotype was recorded at least ten times. J is TRBJ1-1 and V is TRBV3-1; 8 bases are a match to TRBD1. V lost 6 bases and J lost 4; bases outside the gene matches: 4. CDR1 is LGHDT, CDR2 YNNKEL, per germline (reference sequence). The CDR3 runs to 13 residues. The CDR3 DNA is TGTGCCAGCAGACCTACAGGGGGCACTGAAGCTTTCTTT. Its protein product is CASRPTGGTEAFF.

The rearrangement joins TRBV28 to TRBJ2-7; perhaps TRBD2 as D (5 bases). CDR1 MDHEN and CDR2 SYDVKM come from the germline V gene. Trimming cost V 8 bases and J 2 bases, with 13 bases left between them. This CDR3 has 13 amino acids. The CDR3 DNA follows: TGTGCCAGCCGTGCGGGTTACGCCTACGAGCAGTACTTC. Protein: CASRAGYAYEQYF.

A few counts support this clonotype. This sequence joins TRBV7-6 and TRBJ2-5; 8 nucleotides line up with TRBD2. The CDR3 is 15 amino acids. V gave up 3 bases and J gave up 1 base; unmatched junction bases: 4. The germline V gene has CDR1 SGHVS and CDR2 FNYEAQ. DNA of the CDR3: TGTGCCAGCAGCTTTAACGGGAGGGCCCAAGAGACCCAGTACTTC. Its translation is CASSFNGRAQETQYF.

This clonotype has ten or more counts. This chain links TRBV15 with TRBJ2-1; D uncertain. The V and J ends lost 0 bases and 9 bases respectively, with 18 bases between them. Per the germline V gene, CDR1 is LNHNV and CDR2 is YYDKDF (reference sequence). The length of the CDR3 is 16 residues. The CDR3 protein is CATSRDRVEVDGEQFF. DNA for the CDR3: TGTGCCACCAGCAGAGATCGGGTAGAAGTTGATGGTGAGCAGTTCTTC.

The table lists this clonotype with a few counts. The rearrangement uses TRBV18 and TRBJ2-7; 12 bases align to TRBD2. The ends lost 5 bases at V and 7 bases at J; junction bases unmatched: 6. The CDR3 length is 14 residues. The germline V gene encodes CDR1 KGHSH and CDR2 LQKENI. CDR3 in amino acids: CASSRTSGTGEQYF. The CDR3 nucleotides read TGTGCCAGCTCAAGGACTAGCGGGACGGGGGAGCAGTACTTC.

This clonotype was observed a handful of times. This clone may be a read error of a much larger clone one base away. V usage is TRBV27 and J usage is TRBJ1-1, with 7 nucleotides matching TRBD1. The CDR3 runs to 13 residues. Germline values: CDR1 MNHEY, CDR2 SMNVEV (reference sequence). The CDR3 is CATKDRLAAEALF. The DNA for the CDR3 is TGTGCCACCAAGGACAGGTTAGCGGCTGAAGCTCTCTTT.

The sample holds many counts of this clonotype. The V call is TRBV11-2, the J call TRBJ2-7; D might be TRBD1 or TRBD2, each matching 8 bases. Trimming removed 1 base at V and 4 bases at J, with 23 bases between. CDR3 length equals 18 residues. Germline lookup yields CDR1 SGHAT and CDR2 FQNNGV. CDR3: CASSLAGGRREVVYEQYF. CDR3 in DNA: TGTGCCAGCAGCTTAGCAGGGGGCAGGCGGGAGGTGGTGTACGAGCAGTACTTC.

In its sample, this clonotype was seen many times. V usage is TRBV3-1 and J usage is TRBJ1-3; D is perhaps TRBD1 (5 bases). This CDR3 has 15 residues. Deletions cut 5 bases from V and 1 base from J, with 12 bases between. The germline V gene encodes CDR1 LGHDT and CDR2 YNNKEL (reference sequence). CDR3 bases: TGTGCCAGCAGCGCACAGGTTTCTTCTGGAAACACCATATATTTT. Residues: CASSAQVSSGNTIYF.

This clonotype appeared many times. The chain recombines TRBV28 with TRBJ2-2, with 9 nucleotides matching TRBD1. V was clipped by 6 bases and J by 5 bases; unmatched bases: 10. Germline lookup yields CDR1 MDHEN and CDR2 SYDVKM. This CDR3 comprises 16 residues. The CDR3 reads CASRLYGTGRTGELFF. DNA of the CDR3: TGTGCCAGCAGACTCTACGGGACAGGGAGGACCGGGGAGCTGTTTTTT.

This chain joins TRBV20-1 and TRBJ1-4; 9 bases agree with TRBD1. The CDR3 loop spans 17 amino acids. The V gene end was trimmed by 0 bases and the J gene end by 5 bases; junction bases not matched to a gene: 10. Germline V gene lookup returns CDR1 DFQATT and CDR2 SNEGSKA (reference sequence). CDR3 region: CSARESGTGLWNEKLFF. The CDR3 DNA sequence: TGCAGTGCTAGAGAGTCAGGGACAGGGTTATGGAATGAAAAACTGTTTTTT.

The sample holds many counts of this clonotype. CDR3: CASSYLKLVRGGGELFF. The CDR3 DNA reads TGTGCCAGCAGTTACCTTAAACTCGTCCGGGGCGGCGGGGAGCTGTTTTTT. J is TRBJ2-2 and V is TRBV6-5; D assignment may be TRBD1 or TRBD2 (5 bases each). The CDR3 has 17 residues. Deletions cut 2 bases from V and 7 bases from J, with 20 bases between. CDR1 and CDR2 from the germline V gene are MNHEY and SVGAGI.

This clonotype appeared a few times. This sequence joins TRBV6-5 and TRBJ1-2; D call uncertain. The germline V and J ends were trimmed by 4 bases and 8 bases, with 8 bases remaining between them. There are 11 residues in the CDR3. Germline V gene sequence: CDR1 MNHEY, CDR2 SVGAGI. CDR3 in DNA: TGTGCCAGCAGTTCCAGTGGGGGCTACACCTTC. Translated: CASSSSGGYTF.

This clonotype was recorded a few times. The chain is built from TRBV3-1 and TRBJ2-4; 8 nucleotides agree with TRBD1. The V gene's germline CDR1 is LGHDT and CDR2 YNNKEL (reference sequence). This CDR3 has 17 residues. Unmatched junction bases numbered 8, after V lost 4 bases and J lost 0 bases. DNA of the CDR3: TGTGCCAGCAGCCGGGACAGGACTTTCCTAGCCAAAAACATTCAGTACTTC. This encodes CASSRDRTFLAKNIQYF.